The 23 T cell receptor beta chains given below trace back to one sample, sequenced in a study of T cell responses to AZD1222 COVID-19 vaccine. Sequencing was performed with immunoSEQ multiplex PCR; in TCRdb, only in-frame clones are kept and a portion is missing. The sample shows some 100,000 clones, about 88% of them seen only once. The sample was peripheral blood, taken on day 0 of AZD1222 vaccination. The receptors were gathered from an adult in good health.

The rearrangement uses TRBV28 and TRBJ1-5, with D perhaps TRBD1 (5 bases). The CDR3 extends over 13 amino acids. Looked up from germline, CDR1 is MDHEN and CDR2 is SYDVKM. V shed 1 base and J shed 6 bases, with 7 bases lying between them. The CDR3: CASSLSGGQPQHF. Here the CDR3 DNA reads TGTGCCAGCAGTTTATCGGGGGGTCAGCCCCAGCATTTT.

This sequence joins TRBV29-1 and TRBJ1-4; D is undetermined. Trimming stripped 2 bases from V and 7 bases from J, with 5 bases between. CDR1 SQVTM and CDR2 ANQGSEA come from the germline V gene. The CDR3 consists of 11 residues. The CDR3 spells CSVELSEKLFF. The CDR3 nucleotides are TGCAGCGTTGAATTGAGTGAAAAACTGTTTTTT. The full variable domain, rest sourced from reference TRBV29-1 and TRBJ1-4, is SAVISQKPSRDICQRGTSLTIQCQVDSQVTMMFWYRQQPGQSLTLIATANQGSEATYESGFVIDKFPISRPNLTFSTLTVSNMSPEDSSIYLCSVELSEKLFFGSGTQLSVL.

This chain uses TRBV30 with TRBJ1-1; unclear D gene. Germline V gene sequence: CDR1 GTSNPN, CDR2 SVGIG (reference sequence). The CDR3 spans 12 residues. V was trimmed by 5 bases and J by 5 bases, leaving 12 bases between them. This CDR3 is CAWCPGRTEAFF. CDR3 coding DNA: TGTGCCTGGTGTCCTGGGAGGACTGAAGCTTTCTTT.

J is TRBJ2-1 and V is TRBV27; 8 nucleotides align to TRBD2. Per the germline V gene, CDR1 is MNHEY and CDR2 is SMNVEV (reference sequence). The CDR3 contains 17 residues. V shed 6 bases, J shed 1 base, and the junction held 11 bases outside the gene matches. This chain's CDR3 is CASSYWTGGGSYNEQFF. The CDR3, as DNA: TGTGCCAGCAGCTATTGGACGGGAGGGGGATCCTACAATGAGCAGTTCTTC.

The rearrangement links TRBV18 to TRBJ2-1; weak D call: TRBD2 (5 bases). Per germline, CDR1 KGHSH and CDR2 LQKENI. V lost 3 bases and J lost 7, with 22 bases in between. There are 17 residues in the CDR3. CDR3 amino acids: CASSPFKADSLLNEQFF. The CDR3 nucleotides are TGTGCCAGCTCACCTTTTAAAGCGGACTCCCTACTTAATGAGCAGTTCTTC.

The chain uses TRBV5-4 and TRBJ1-1; 7 nucleotides line up with TRBD1. In germline, CDR1 is SGHNT, CDR2 YYREEE (reference sequence). The trim removed 4 bases at V and 7 bases at J, leaving 7 bases unmatched. This CDR3 has 13 amino acids. DNA of the CDR3: TGTGCCAGCAGCCCAAACAGGGGTCTTGAAGCTTTCTTT. This encodes CASSPNRGLEAFF.

The V gene is TRBV19, the J gene TRBJ1-2; unclear D gene. V lost 3 bases, J lost 8 bases, and 13 bases lay in between. The CDR3 is 13 amino acids. Per germline, CDR1 LNHDA and CDR2 SQIVND (reference sequence). CDR3 residues: CASSIVSTGGYTF. CDR3 DNA sequence: TGTGCCAGTAGTATTGTCAGCACGGGCGGCTACACCTTC.

This clone is categorized as medium-sized. V usage is TRBV4-2 and J usage is TRBJ1-1; D is perhaps TRBD1 (5 bases). CDR1 is LGHNA and CDR2 is YNFKEQ in the germline V gene. The V end was cut by 4 bases, the J end by 7 bases, with 10 bases between. The length of the CDR3 is 12 residues. The CDR3 sequence is CASSLGAFEAFF. The CDR3 nucleotides read TGTGCCAGCAGCCTAGGGGCCTTTGAAGCTTTCTTT.

This chain connects TRBV30 to TRBJ2-1; 10 bases are shared with TRBD2. Trimming took 2 bases from V and 6 from J; bases not matched to a gene: 7. From germline, CDR1 is GTSNPN and CDR2 SVGIG (reference sequence). The CDR3 is made up of 15 amino acids. CDR3 loop: CAWSSLAGDGNEQFF. The CDR3 nucleotides are TGTGCCTGGAGTTCCCTAGCGGGAGATGGCAATGAGCAGTTCTTC.

The table lists this clone with a count of one. This chain links TRBV4-2 with TRBJ2-7, with D hard to call. The germline CDR1 and CDR2 sequences are LGHNA and YNFKEQ. V shed 2 bases and J shed 5 bases, with 16 bases lying between them. The CDR3 runs to 15 residues. CDR3 residues: CASSQSGNAVHEQYF. CDR3 DNA sequence: TGTGCCAGCAGCCAAAGTGGGAACGCAGTCCACGAGCAGTACTTC.

The genes are TRBV10-3 and TRBJ1-2; 7 bases match TRBD1. Unmatched junction bases numbered 9, after V lost 6 bases and J lost 2 bases. Germline V gene sequence: CDR1 ENHRY, CDR2 SYGVKD. There are 15 residues in the CDR3. The CDR3 DNA follows: TGTGCCATCAGCCTGCCCGGGACAGCAAACTATGGCTACACCTTC. Its protein is CAISLPGTANYGYTF.

A single count supports this clone. The chain is built from TRBV2 and TRBJ1-2, with 9 positions matching TRBD1. CDR1 SNHLY and CDR2 FYNNEI come from the germline V gene. The CDR3 spans 14 residues. The junction had 3 bases not matched to a gene; V was cut back by 1 base and J by 6 bases. CDR3 bases: TGTGCCAGCAGTGAAGGGACAGGGGCGAATGGCTACACCTTC. This codes for CASSEGTGANGYTF.

The chain links TRBV29-1 to TRBJ2-7, with TRBD1 as a possible D gene (5 bases). The V and J ends lost 7 bases and 1 base respectively, with 11 bases between them. Germline V gene sequence: CDR1 SQVTM, CDR2 ANQGSEA. The CDR3 length is 12 residues. The DNA for the CDR3 is TGCAGCGGTCTAGGGGATTCCTACGAGCAGTACTTC. It is translated as CSGLGDSYEQYF.

V is TRBV3-1 (or the pseudogene TRBV3-2) and J is TRBJ1-2, with D hard to call. V lost 4 bases and J lost 5, with 14 bases in between. The germline V gene encodes CDR1 LGHDT and CDR2 YNNKEL (reference sequence). The CDR3 consists of 14 residues. In DNA form, the CDR3 reads TGTGCCAGCAGCCGAACAGAGCGAGGGTATGGCTACACCTTC. Translating gives CASSRTERGYGYTF.

The chain recombines TRBV7-8 with TRBJ1-1; 9 bases fit TRBD1. Germline CDR1 and CDR2: SGHVS and FQNEAQ. The CDR3 spans 14 residues. V was pared by 4 bases and J by 4 bases, with 4 bases of the junction left unmatched. CDR3 in amino acids: CASSWGQGGTEAFF. The CDR3 nucleotides are TGTGCCAGCAGCTGGGGACAGGGTGGCACTGAAGCTTTCTTT.

This sequence joins TRBV27 and TRBJ2-7; 9 bases align to TRBD1. Looked up from germline, CDR1 is MNHEY and CDR2 is SMNVEV (reference sequence). The V gene end was trimmed by 8 bases and the J gene end by 4 bases; junction bases not matched to a gene: 6. CDR3 length: 13 amino acids. The CDR3 protein is CASGPGTGYEQYF. The CDR3 nucleotides read TGTGCCAGCGGCCCCGGGACAGGGTACGAGCAGTACTTC.

This clone came up once. The chain carries TRBV28 and TRBJ1-4; 7 nucleotides match TRBD1. V trimming: 10 bases; J trimming: 4 bases; junction bases outside the gene matches: 3. The CDR3 length is 12 residues. Germline V CDR1 and CDR2: MDHEN, SYDVKM. CDR3 DNA sequence: TGTGCCACCCAGGGGGATAATGAAAAACTGTTTTTT. This codes for CATQGDNEKLFF.

In DNA form, the CDR3 reads TGTGCCAGCAGCCAAGGGGCCTATGAAGCTTTCTTT. Encoded protein: CASSQGAYEAFF. V usage is TRBV14 and J usage is TRBJ1-1; D gene unclear. The germline V and J ends were trimmed by 1 base and 7 bases, with 7 bases remaining between them. The germline CDR1 and CDR2 sequences are SGHDN and FVKESK. This CDR3 comprises 12 residues.

This chain links TRBV6-5 with TRBJ1-2; 9 bases are a match to TRBD1. This CDR3 spans 15 amino acids. Germline CDR1 and CDR2: MNHEY and SVGAGI. V was clipped by 10 bases and J by 8 bases; unmatched bases: 17. This CDR3 reads CATNLGGQGKRGYTF. The CDR3 region has the DNA TGTGCCACCAATTTAGGGGGACAGGGAAAACGGGGCTACACCTTC.

The gene calls are TRBV4-1 and TRBJ1-6; D gene unclear. Germline V gives CDR1 MGHRA, CDR2 YSYEKL. There are 14 residues in the CDR3. V was clipped by 2 bases and J by 6 bases, with 8 bases between them. This CDR3 reads CASSQTRLNSPLHF. The CDR3 region has the DNA TGCGCCAGCAGCCAAACTCGACTTAATTCACCCCTCCACTTT.

The chain couples TRBV5-1 to TRBJ1-4; D ambiguous. Trimming stripped 3 bases from V and 2 bases from J, with 11 bases between. Germline V gene data show CDR1 as SGHRS and CDR2 as YFSETQ. The CDR3 is 15 amino acids. CDR3 DNA sequence: TGCGCCAGCAGCTCCTCGGGTTCTACTAATGAAAAACTGTTTTTT. It specifies CASSSSGSTNEKLFF.

V is TRBV5-1 and J is TRBJ2-7; either TRBD1 or TRBD2 may fit D (6 bases each). Germline values: CDR1 SGHRS, CDR2 YFSETQ. Trimming cost V 0 bases and J 3 bases, with 16 bases left between them. This CDR3 region has 16 residues. The CDR3 reads CASSLGGAAGHYEQYF. CDR3 DNA sequence: TGCGCCAGCAGCTTGGGGGGAGCGGCGGGACACTACGAGCAGTACTTC.

The chain couples TRBV18 to TRBJ1-4; perhaps TRBD1 as D (5 bases). This CDR3 has 16 residues. The V gene lost 5 bases and the J gene lost 2 bases, with 15 bases spanning the gap. Germline V gene data show CDR1 as KGHSH and CDR2 as LQKENI. CDR3 protein: CASSFEGKSTNEKLFF. The CDR3 region has the DNA TGTGCCAGCTCATTTGAGGGGAAGAGCACTAATGAAAAACTGTTTTTT.